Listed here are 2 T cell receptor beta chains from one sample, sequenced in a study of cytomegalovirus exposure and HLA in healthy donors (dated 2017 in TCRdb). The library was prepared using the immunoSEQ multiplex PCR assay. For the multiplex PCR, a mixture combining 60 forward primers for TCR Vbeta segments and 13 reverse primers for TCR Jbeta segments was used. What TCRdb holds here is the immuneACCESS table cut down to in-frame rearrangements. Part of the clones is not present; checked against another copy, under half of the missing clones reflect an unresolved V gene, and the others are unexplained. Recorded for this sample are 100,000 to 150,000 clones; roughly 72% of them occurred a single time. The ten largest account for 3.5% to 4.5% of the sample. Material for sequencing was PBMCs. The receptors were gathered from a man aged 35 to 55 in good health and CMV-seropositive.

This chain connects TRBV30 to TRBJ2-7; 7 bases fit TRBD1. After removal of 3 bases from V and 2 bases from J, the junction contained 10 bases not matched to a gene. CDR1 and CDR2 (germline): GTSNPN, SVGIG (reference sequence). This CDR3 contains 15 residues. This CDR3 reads CAWRAGTEVTYEQYF. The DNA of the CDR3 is TGTGCCTGGAGAGCCGGGACAGAGGTAACCTACGAGCAGTACTTC.

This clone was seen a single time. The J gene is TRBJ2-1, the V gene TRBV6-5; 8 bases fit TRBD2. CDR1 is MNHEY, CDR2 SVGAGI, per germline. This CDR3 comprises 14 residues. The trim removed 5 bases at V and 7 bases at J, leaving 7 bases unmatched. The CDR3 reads CASSDRASGNEQFF. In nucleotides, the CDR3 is TGTGCCAGCAGTGACCGGGCTAGCGGGAATGAGCAGTTCTTC.